Listed below are T cell receptor beta chains from one sample, sequenced in a study of shared clonotypes between healthy human individuals. Here immunoSEQ multiplex PCR was the method, and the copy in TCRdb shows in-frame clones only, minus some. The sample consists of approximately 710,000 clones, about 90% of them appearing once. The material sequenced was memory CD8+ T cells from PBMCs. The receptors shown here come from a man between 18 and 35 years old in good health. Some clones in this sample may be carry-over from other donors' samples. CDR3s include the opening cysteine and the closing phenylalanine or tryptophan. A D gene is named only where the DNA matches it firmly. Part of the rows lack a size; the others show once, few, many or a class for expanded clones.

d_call: -
j_call: TRBJ2-1
clone_size: -
v_call: TRBV27
cdr3_aa: CASSFLAGTDNEQFF
cdr3_nt: -

d_call: TRBD1
j_call: TRBJ1-2
clone_size: -
v_call: TRBV27
cdr3_aa: CASSLLPGQGYMSYYGYTF
cdr3_nt: TGTGCCAGCAGTTTATTACCGGGACAGGGTTATATGTCGTACTATGGCTACACCTTC

d_call: -
j_call: TRBJ2-3
clone_size: -
v_call: TRBV7-8
cdr3_aa: CASSLGRADTQYF
cdr3_nt: TGTGCCAGCAGCTTAGGCAGGGCAGATACGCAGTATTTT

d_call: -
j_call: TRBJ2-7
clone_size: -
v_call: TRBV7-8
cdr3_aa: CASSSQGRGYEQYF
cdr3_nt: TGTGCCAGCAGCTCCCAGGGACGGGGCTACGAGCAGTACTTC

d_call: -
j_call: TRBJ2-3
clone_size: -
v_call: TRBV11-2
cdr3_aa: CASSFPGTPLSDTQYF
cdr3_nt: TGTGCCAGCAGCTTCCCCGGGACGCCGTTATCAGATACGCAGTATTTT

d_call: -
j_call: TRBJ2-5
clone_size: -
v_call: TRBV6-5
cdr3_aa: CASQGWREETQYF
cdr3_nt: TGTGCCAGCCAAGGTTGGAGGGAAGAGACCCAGTACTTC

d_call: -
j_call: TRBJ2-7
clone_size: -
v_call: TRBV11-2
cdr3_aa: CASSLVLGLSSYEQYF
cdr3_nt: TGTGCCAGCAGCTTAGTGCTGGGCTTAAGCTCCTACGAGCAGTACTTC

d_call: TRBD2
j_call: TRBJ2-3
clone_size: few
v_call: TRBV15
cdr3_aa: CATSRAAGAIDTQYF
cdr3_nt: TGTGCCACCAGCAGAGCAGCGGGAGCTATAGATACGCAGTATTTT

d_call: -
j_call: TRBJ2-5
clone_size: -
v_call: TRBV5-1
cdr3_aa: CASSSAGQPTEGQYF
cdr3_nt: TGCGCCAGCAGCTCGGCGGGACAGCCCACGGAGGGACAGTACTTC

d_call: -
j_call: TRBJ2-1
clone_size: -
v_call: TRBV7-8
cdr3_aa: CASSLAQRVHNEQFF
cdr3_nt: TGTGCCAGCAGCTTAGCCCAGCGGGTTCACAATGAGCAGTTCTTC

d_call: TRBD2
j_call: TRBJ2-1
clone_size: -
v_call: TRBV14
cdr3_aa: CASSQGGGRPIYNEQFF
cdr3_nt: TGTGCCAGCAGCCAAGGCGGCGGGAGACCCATATACAATGAGCAGTTCTTC

d_call: -
j_call: TRBJ2-1
clone_size: -
v_call: TRBV7-8
cdr3_aa: CASSLSVMNNEQFF
cdr3_nt: TGTGCCAGCAGCCTTTCGGTTATGAACAATGAGCAGTTCTTC

d_call: TRBD2
j_call: TRBJ2-7
clone_size: once
v_call: TRBV6-5
cdr3_aa: CASSGTSGRPYEQYF
cdr3_nt: TGTGCCAGCAGCGGGACTAGCGGGAGACCCTACGAGCAGTACTTC

d_call: -
j_call: TRBJ1-3
clone_size: -
v_call: TRBV28
cdr3_aa: CASSSDSGNTIYF
cdr3_nt: TGTGCCAGCAGTTCCGACTCTGGAAACACCATATATTTT

d_call: -
j_call: TRBJ1-1
clone_size: -
v_call: TRBV6-5
cdr3_aa: CASTLGEGTAFF
cdr3_nt: TGTGCCAGCACCCTGGGAGAGGGTACAGCTTTCTTT

d_call: -
j_call: TRBJ2-7
clone_size: -
v_call: TRBV11-2
cdr3_aa: CASSLDSVNYEQYF
cdr3_nt: TGTGCCAGCAGCTTAGATTCGGTAAACTACGAGCAGTACTTC

d_call: -
j_call: TRBJ2-7
clone_size: -
v_call: TRBV4-1
cdr3_aa: CASSLSLTYEQYF
cdr3_nt: TGCGCCAGCAGCTTGAGTCTTACTTACGAGCAGTACTTC

d_call: -
j_call: TRBJ2-1
clone_size: -
v_call: TRBV10-3
cdr3_aa: CAISESGLVYNEQFF
cdr3_nt: TGTGCCATCAGTGAGTCGGGCCTCGTCTACAATGAGCAGTTCTTC

d_call: -
j_call: TRBJ2-2
clone_size: -
v_call: TRBV27
cdr3_aa: CASSLYSDTGELFF
cdr3_nt: TGTGCCAGCAGTTTATATAGCGACACCGGGGAGCTGTTTTTT

d_call: -
j_call: TRBJ2-3
clone_size: -
v_call: TRBV7-9
cdr3_aa: CASSPPRDTQYF
cdr3_nt: TGTGCCAGCAGCCCCCCGAGGGATACGCAGTATTTT

d_call: TRBD1
j_call: TRBJ2-7
clone_size: -
v_call: TRBV4-3
cdr3_aa: CASSHDRESYEQYF
cdr3_nt: TGCGCCAGCAGCCACGACAGGGAATCCTACGAGCAGTACTTC

d_call: TRBD2
j_call: TRBJ2-1
clone_size: once
v_call: TRBV7-2
cdr3_aa: CASSIAGTSYNEQFF
cdr3_nt: TGTGCCAGCAGCATAGCGGGCACCTCCTACAATGAGCAGTTCTTC

d_call: -
j_call: TRBJ1-5
clone_size: -
v_call: TRBV28
cdr3_aa: CASSLWDVSNQPQHF
cdr3_nt: TGTGCCAGCAGTTTATGGGATGTTAGCAATCAGCCCCAGCATTTT

d_call: -
j_call: TRBJ2-7
clone_size: -
v_call: TRBV9
cdr3_aa: CASSVDGYEQYF
cdr3_nt: TGTGCCAGCAGCGTAGACGGCTACGAGCAGTACTTC

d_call: TRBD1
j_call: TRBJ1-4
clone_size: -
v_call: TRBV6-1
cdr3_aa: CASSHKGALNEKLFF
cdr3_nt: TGTGCCAGCAGTCACAAGGGGGCACTTAATGAAAAACTGTTTTTT

d_call: -
j_call: TRBJ2-1
clone_size: -
v_call: TRBV13
cdr3_aa: CASSLGRVYNEQFF
cdr3_nt: TGTGCCAGCAGCTTAGGTCGTGTGTACAATGAGCAGTTCTTC

d_call: TRBD2
j_call: TRBJ2-3
clone_size: -
v_call: TRBV9
cdr3_aa: CASSLIPSGSPDTQYF
cdr3_nt: TGTGCCAGCAGCCTTATTCCTAGCGGGAGCCCAGATACGCAGTATTTT

d_call: TRBD1
j_call: TRBJ1-3
clone_size: -
v_call: TRBV4-1
cdr3_aa: CASSHAKDRRNTIYF
cdr3_nt: TGCGCCAGCAGCCATGCCAAGGACAGGCGAAACACCATATATTTT

d_call: TRBD2
j_call: TRBJ2-1
clone_size: -
v_call: TRBV2
cdr3_aa: CASNPSGSLNEQFF
cdr3_nt: TGTGCCAGCAACCCTAGCGGGAGTCTCAATGAGCAGTTCTTC

d_call: -
j_call: TRBJ2-1
clone_size: -
v_call: TRBV2
cdr3_aa: CASSGYQNEQFF
cdr3_nt: TGTGCCAGCAGTGGGTACCAGAATGAGCAGTTCTTC

d_call: TRBD1
j_call: TRBJ2-2
clone_size: -
v_call: TRBV2
cdr3_aa: CASSGTGRNTGELFF
cdr3_nt: TGTGCCAGCAGCGGGACAGGGAGAAACACCGGGGAGCTGTTTTTT

d_call: TRBD2
j_call: TRBJ2-7
clone_size: -
v_call: TRBV2
cdr3_aa: CASSEGSRGVTYEQYF
cdr3_nt: TGTGCCAGCAGTGAGGGCTCGCGGGGGGTAACCTACGAGCAGTACTTC

d_call: -
j_call: TRBJ2-1
clone_size: -
v_call: TRBV19
cdr3_aa: CACRSQGGEQFF
cdr3_nt: TGTGCCTGCAGATCTCAAGGCGGAGAGCAGTTCTTC

d_call: TRBD1
j_call: TRBJ2-7
clone_size: -
v_call: TRBV11-2
cdr3_aa: CASSFSNRGTYEQYF
cdr3_nt: TGTGCCAGCAGCTTCTCCAACAGGGGAACCTACGAGCAGTACTTC

d_call: -
j_call: TRBJ1-1
clone_size: -
v_call: TRBV7-9
cdr3_aa: CASSLLESVNTEAFF
cdr3_nt: TGTGCCAGCAGCTTACTCGAGTCTGTGAACACTGAAGCTTTCTTT

d_call: TRBD1
j_call: TRBJ1-2
clone_size: -
v_call: TRBV28
cdr3_aa: CASSLGTDYGYTF
cdr3_nt: TGTGCCAGCAGTTTAGGGACAGACTATGGCTACACCTTC

d_call: -
j_call: TRBJ2-7
clone_size: -
v_call: TRBV7-6
cdr3_aa: CASSLGLAGEQYF
cdr3_nt: TGTGCCAGCAGCTTAGGGCTAGCCGGCGAGCAGTACTTC

d_call: -
j_call: TRBJ2-5
clone_size: once
v_call: TRBV7-9
cdr3_aa: CASSFWTVSEETQYF
cdr3_nt: TGTGCCAGCAGCTTCTGGACGGTATCGGAGGAGACCCAGTACTTC

d_call: TRBD1
j_call: TRBJ1-4
clone_size: -
v_call: TRBV13
cdr3_aa: CASSAGQGEKLFF
cdr3_nt: TGTGCCAGCAGCGCCGGACAGGGGGAGAAACTGTTTTTT

d_call: TRBD1
j_call: TRBJ2-7
clone_size: -
v_call: TRBV2
cdr3_aa: CASDTGQGADEQYF
cdr3_nt: TGTGCCAGCGATACCGGACAGGGGGCCGACGAGCAGTACTTC

d_call: -
j_call: TRBJ1-3
clone_size: -
v_call: TRBV6-4
cdr3_aa: CASSETHHSGNTIYF
cdr3_nt: TGTGCCAGCAGTGAAACACATCACTCTGGAAACACCATATATTTT

d_call: -
j_call: TRBJ1-3
clone_size: -
v_call: TRBV11-2
cdr3_aa: CASSLVPSGNTIYF
cdr3_nt: TGTGCCAGCAGCTTAGTACCCTCTGGAAACACCATATATTTT

d_call: -
j_call: TRBJ2-7
clone_size: -
v_call: TRBV5-4
cdr3_aa: CASSSPGVYEQYF
cdr3_nt: TGTGCCAGCAGCTCCCCCGGGGTTTACGAGCAGTACTTC

d_call: -
j_call: TRBJ1-3
clone_size: few
v_call: TRBV14
cdr3_aa: CASSQDRRGIGRSGNTIYF
cdr3_nt: TGTGCCAGCAGCCAAGATAGACGGGGCATTGGACGGTCTGGAAACACCATATATTTT

d_call: -
j_call: TRBJ1-1
clone_size: -
v_call: TRBV30
cdr3_aa: CAWSEGAGYTEAFF
cdr3_nt: TGTGCCTGGAGTGAAGGGGCCGGGTACACTGAAGCTTTCTTT

d_call: -
j_call: TRBJ2-1
clone_size: -
v_call: TRBV27
cdr3_aa: CASSLLRDYNEQFF
cdr3_nt: TGTGCCAGCAGTTTATTGCGGGACTACAATGAGCAGTTCTTC

d_call: -
j_call: TRBJ2-3
clone_size: -
v_call: TRBV15
cdr3_aa: CATSSSLRLTDTQYF
cdr3_nt: TGTGCCACCAGCTCTTCGCTAAGGCTCACAGATACGCAGTATTTT